A single sample gave rise to the 21 T cell receptor beta chains below, sequenced in a study of spatial heterogeneity in lung cancer. As for time point: sample taken at primary tumor resection. Unsorted whole RNA samples from tumor, nontumor lung or frozen PBMC were sequenced. TCRdb re-analysed the 5' RACE reads in MiXCR, keeping a single row per CDR3 protein. The sample has under 100,000 distinct CDR3 sequences; 7% to 9% are singletons. The source material was PBMCs, sampled at surgery. The receptors were gathered from a male donor with early-stage non-small cell lung cancer.

There are a few counts of this clonotype. The V call is TRBV29-1, the J call TRBJ2-3, with D hard to call. With 1 base removed from V and 6 bases from J, the gap between germline ends came to 14 bases. This CDR3 is built from 14 residues. From germline, CDR1 is SQVTM and CDR2 ANQGSEA. The CDR3 spells CSVEGHIHHDTQYF. CDR3 nucleotides: TGCAGCGTTGAAGGGCACATACACCACGATACGCAGTATTTT.

The chain has TRBV4-1 and TRBJ2-1; TRBD1 might be the D (6 bases). Germline CDR1 is MGHRA and CDR2 is YSYEKL. This CDR3 is 15 amino acids long. V was trimmed by 4 bases and J by 6 bases, leaving 16 bases between them. CDR3: CASSRTQGRLNEQFF. DNA of the CDR3: TGCGCCAGCAGCCGAACACAGGGAAGACTCAATGAGCAGTTCTTC.

The chain uses TRBV6-2 or TRBV6-3 and TRBJ2-5, with a tentative D call TRBD2 (6 bases). The CDR3 covers 14 residues. The germline V gene encodes CDR1 MNHEY and CDR2 SVGEGT. V lost 5 bases and J lost 5, with 15 bases in between. The CDR3 DNA follows: TGTGCCAGCAGTACACGACTAGTTACGGAGACCCAGTACTTC. Encoded protein: CASSTRLVTETQYF.

This clonotype was detected a few times. This sequence joins TRBV20-1 and TRBJ1-5, with a weak D call TRBD1 (6 bases). Germline CDR1 and CDR2: DFQATT and SNEGSKA (reference sequence). The CDR3 has 14 amino acids. V lost 5 bases, J lost 4 bases, and 15 bases lay in between. Written as DNA, the CDR3 is TGCAGTGCTGCAAGACAGGTGATGAATCAGCCCCAGCATTTT. Its protein is CSAARQVMNQPQHF.

The J gene is TRBJ2-3, the V gene TRBV2; 8 nucleotides align to TRBD2. With V trimmed by 3 bases and J by 0 bases, 5 bases remained unmatched. Germline CDR1 is SNHLY and CDR2 is FYNNEI. The CDR3 totals 16 residues. The CDR3 nucleotides are TGTGCCAGCAGTGATCAGGGGACTAGAAGCACAGATACGCAGTATTTT. Protein sequence: CASSDQGTRSTDTQYF. Full variable domain (remainder filled in from reference TRBV2 and TRBJ2-3): EPEVTQTPSHQVTQMGQEVILRCVPISNHLYFYWYRQILGQKVEFLVSFYNNEISEKSEIFDDQFSVERPDGSNFTLKIRSTKLEDSAMYFCASSDQGTRSTDTQYFGPGTRLTVL.

This clonotype was found a few times. The chain has TRBV7-2 and TRBJ2-3, with D unresolved. V lost 3 bases and J 1 base, leaving 11 bases between the germline ends. This CDR3 comprises 15 residues. CDR1 is SGHTA, CDR2 FQGNSA, per germline. The CDR3 sequence: CASSFAPAGTDTQYF. The CDR3, as DNA: TGTGCCAGCAGCTTCGCCCCCGCGGGCACAGATACGCAGTATTTT.

This clonotype was found a few times. The gene calls are TRBV5-5 and TRBJ1-3, with D unresolved. Per the germline V gene, CDR1 is SGHKS and CDR2 is YYEKEE (reference sequence). The CDR3 is made up of 14 amino acids. Trimming pared 3 bases from V and 0 bases from J, leaving 7 bases between. CDR3 protein: CASSYGDSGNTIYF. DNA of the CDR3: TGTGCCAGCAGCTACGGGGACTCTGGAAACACCATATATTTT.

V is TRBV27 and J is TRBJ2-3; a weak D match, TRBD2 (6 bases). Germline CDR1 MNHEY, CDR2 SMNVEV (reference sequence). The CDR3 covers 13 residues. The ends were cut back, 3 bases at V and 10 bases at J, with 14 bases in the middle. The CDR3 nucleotides read TGTGCCAGCAGTTTGAGGGGCGGGGTTGCGCAGTATTTT. It translates to CASSLRGGVAQYF.

This clonotype came up many times. This chain connects TRBV29-1 to TRBJ2-7, with 11 bases lining up with TRBD1. After removal of 6 bases from V and 2 bases from J, the junction contained 3 bases not matched to a gene. The CDR3 totals 13 residues. Germline assignment: CDR1 SQVTM and CDR2 ANQGSEA. CDR3 residues: CSVGTGGTYEQYF. The CDR3, as DNA: TGCAGCGTCGGGACAGGGGGTACCTACGAGCAGTACTTC.

This clonotype was picked up many times. The chain combines TRBV29-1 with TRBJ1-2; D remains unclear. This CDR3 spans 12 amino acids. Between the trimmed V and J ends, which lost 3 bases and 4 bases, there was a span of 9 bases. Germline loops: CDR1 SQVTM, CDR2 ANQGSEA. For the CDR3, the DNA is TGCAGCGTTGATAAGGGAACCTATGGCTACACCTTC. The encoded protein is CSVDKGTYGYTF.

The chain combines TRBV21-1 with TRBJ1-5. TRBV21-1 is listed as a pseudogene. The CDR3 is 15 residues long. The CDR3 sequence: CASSKVGVLGQPQHF. The CDR3, as DNA: TGTGCCAGCAGCAAAGTTGGGGTCTTGGGACAGCCCCAGCATTTT.

This clonotype has only a few counts. The J gene is TRBJ1-6, the V gene TRBV2, with TRBD1 matching 8 bases. Germline loops: CDR1 SNHLY, CDR2 FYNNEI. With 3 bases clipped from V and 12 bases from J, the junction kept 1 base outside the gene matches. This CDR3 is 12 amino acids long. In DNA form, the CDR3 reads TGTGCCAGCAGTGACACAGGGGGACCCCTCCACTTT. Translation: CASSDTGGPLHF.

This clonotype was seen a few times. J is TRBJ2-7 and V is TRBV5-1; D is uncertain. This CDR3 is 14 amino acids long. Deletions cut 0 bases from V and 4 bases from J, with 11 bases between. Germline CDR1 SGHRS, CDR2 YFSETQ. This CDR3 is CASSLGQEFYEQYF. In DNA form, the CDR3 reads TGCGCCAGCAGCTTGGGGCAGGAGTTTTACGAGCAGTACTTC.

This chain uses TRBV7-2 with TRBJ2-3; 8 nucleotides line up with TRBD2. Unmatched junction bases numbered 10, after V lost 0 bases and J lost 8 bases. The CDR3 runs to 16 residues. Germline V gives CDR1 SGHTA, CDR2 FQGNSA. CDR3 sequence (DNA): TGTGCCAGCAGCTTAGCTGGGGCGGGAGGAGGGGTTACGCAGTATTTT. Its protein product is CASSLAGAGGGVTQYF.

The chain links TRBV4-1 to TRBJ1-3; no firm D call. The V end lost 0 bases, the J end lost 3 bases, and 9 bases lay between the germline ends. Germline-derived CDR1 and CDR2 are MGHRA and YSYEKL. This CDR3 has 15 amino acids. This CDR3 is CASSQDLGHGNTIYF. Written as DNA, the CDR3 is TGCGCCAGCAGCCAAGATCTAGGGCATGGAAACACCATATATTTT.

This clonotype was recorded many times. The rearrangement uses TRBV28 and TRBJ2-7; no definite D call. The CDR3 extends over 13 amino acids. Germline V lookup: CDR1 MDHEN, CDR2 SYDVKM. V gave up 2 bases and J gave up 5 bases, with 10 bases separating them. Here the CDR3 DNA reads TGTGCCAGCAGTTTAGGCGGTTGGGACGAGCAGTACTTC. It encodes CASSLGGWDEQYF.

The chain carries TRBV28 and TRBJ2-7; TRBD1 or TRBD2 may be the D gene (5 bases each). This CDR3 region has 12 residues. Trimming removed 2 bases from V and 6 bases from J, with 8 bases in between. Per germline, CDR1 MDHEN and CDR2 SYDVKM. The CDR3 protein is CASSLEGREQYF. The CDR3 DNA sequence: TGTGCCAGCAGTTTAGAGGGACGCGAGCAGTACTTC.

This clonotype came up many times. This chain uses TRBV3-1 with TRBJ2-1, with 7 bases aligning to TRBD1. CDR3 length: 16 amino acids. Germline V gives CDR1 LGHDT, CDR2 YNNKEL (reference sequence). J lost 6 bases, V lost 5 bases, and 13 bases had no gene match. CDR3 sequence (DNA): TGTGCCAGCAGCTTCCTTCCGGGACAGTCCCCCAATGAGCAGTTCTTC. Translated, it gives CASSFLPGQSPNEQFF.

Ten or more counts support this clonotype. This rearrangement joins TRBV20-1 to TRBJ2-7; tentative D call: TRBD1 (5 bases). The CDR3 has 13 residues. Germline assignment: CDR1 DFQATT and CDR2 SNEGSKA (reference sequence). V gave up 1 base and J gave up 5 bases, with 12 bases separating them. In DNA, the CDR3 is TGCAGTGCTAGAGGGGGCAGGCACGACGAGCAGTACTTC. It yields the protein CSARGGRHDEQYF.

This clonotype was seen many times. This chain links TRBV15 with TRBJ2-1; 9 bases map to TRBD2. Unmatched junction bases numbered 3, after V lost 3 bases and J lost 3 bases. Germline-derived CDR1 and CDR2 are LNHNV and YYDKDF (reference sequence). There are 15 residues in the CDR3. CDR3: CATSRERGVYNEQFF. In nucleotides, the CDR3 is TGTGCCACCAGCAGGGAGCGGGGGGTCTACAATGAGCAGTTCTTC.

The chain uses TRBV9 and TRBJ2-5; 14 bases align to TRBD2. The CDR3 runs to 16 residues. V lost 4 bases, J lost 5 bases, and 7 bases stayed unmatched. The germline CDR1 and CDR2 sequences are SGDLS and YYNGEE. CDR3 bases: TGTGCCAGCAGCCCAAGACTAGCGGGAGGGCCGGAGACCCAGTACTTC. Its translation: CASSPRLAGGPETQYF.